The 14 T cell receptor beta chains below all came from one sample that was sequenced in a study of response to subunit inactivated influenza vaccine (dated by TCRdb to 2016 to 2019). Library creation used RT-PCR. TCRdb shows the sequencer as Illumina HiSeq 2500. Starting from the raw public reads, TCRdb applied fastp trimming at Q25, assembled clones with MiXCR and retained in-frame beta chains. Merged by CDR3 protein, the rows form single entries marked with the most common genes and DNA. The sample table contains around 520,000 distinct CDR3 sequences; only one count was recorded for about 25% of them. 1.5% to 2% of the sample comes from the top ten. The sample here was CD4+ T cells sorted from PBMCs, taken around 5 days after vaccination. The receptors were sampled from a man aged 45-65 years who received an inactivated influenza vaccine. Donor details come from another sample of the same person, matched by shared clones.

This clonotype has a single count. V and J are TRBV2 and TRBJ2-7; 10 positions agree with TRBD2. The CDR3 totals 15 residues. Germline loops: CDR1 SNHLY, CDR2 FYNNEI. V dropped 7 bases and J dropped 0; count of bases not matched to a gene: 6. CDR3 sequence reads: CASKASGGSSYEQYF. The CDR3 bases are TGTGCCAGCAAAGCTAGCGGGGGAAGCTCCTACGAGCAGTACTTC. The whole variable domain, remainder taken from reference TRBV2 and TRBJ2-7, is EPEVTQTPSHQVTQMGQEVILRCVPISNHLYFYWYRQILGQKVEFLVSFYNNEISEKSEIFDDQFSVERPDGSNFTLKIRSTKLEDSAMYFCASKASGGSSYEQYFGPGTRLTVT.

This clonotype has only a few counts. This chain joins TRBV10-2 and TRBJ2-3, with TRBD2 matching over 8 bases. The CDR3 length is 16 residues. Trimming took 2 bases from V and 2 from J; bases not matched to a gene: 6. The germline V gene encodes CDR1 WSHSY and CDR2 SAAADI. In nucleotides, the CDR3 is TGCGCCAGCAGTGAGAGTGCTAGCGGGTACACAGATACGCAGTATTTT. This sequence encodes CASSESASGYTDTQYF.

This clonotype occurred a few times. This CDR3 reads CASSQAGQGGGYTF. The DNA for the CDR3 is TGTGCCAGCAGCCAAGCAGGCCAGGGTGGTGGCTACACCTTC. The V and J genes are TRBV4-2 and TRBJ1-2; perhaps TRBD1 as D (5 bases). This CDR3 is 14 amino acids long. Trimming removed 1 base at V and 7 bases at J, with 13 bases between. Germline V gene lookup returns CDR1 LGHNA and CDR2 YNFKEQ.

This clonotype was observed at least ten times. The chain uses TRBV12-3 or TRBV12-4 and TRBJ1-1; a possible D gene is TRBD1 (5 bases). V was shortened by 5 bases and J by 1 base, with 20 bases between the two germline ends. The length of the CDR3 is 17 residues. This CDR3 is CASSRMTRGLRNTEAFF. The CDR3 nucleotides are TGTGCCAGCAGTCGAATGACAAGGGGCCTCCGGAACACTGAAGCTTTCTTT.

V gene TRBV24-1 combines with J gene TRBJ2-7, with TRBD2 matching 13 bases. CDR3 length equals 19 residues. Losses at the gene ends were 5 bases for V and 1 base for J; bases not matched to a gene: 13. CDR1 KGHDR and CDR2 SFDVKD come from the germline V gene. The CDR3 DNA reads as TGTGCCACCAGTGGAACCCATTGGACTAGCGGGAGAGAATCCTACGAGCAGTACTTC. Protein product: CATSGTHWTSGRESYEQYF.

The chain couples TRBV6-2 or TRBV6-3 to TRBJ2-2; D is undetermined. This CDR3 has 13 amino acids. In germline, CDR1 is MNHEY, CDR2 SVGEGT. Trimming shortened V by 7 bases and J by 3 bases, and 9 bases separated the two germline ends. For the CDR3, the DNA is TGTGCCAGCACCTATGGGTACACCGGGGAGCTGTTTTTT. Protein sequence: CASTYGYTGELFF.

A note on this clonotype: The DNA is omitted, as the CDR3 cannot be located on it reliably, and the CDR3 follows TCRdb's listing. The gene calls are TRBV4-2 and TRBJ2-2; the table names TRBD1, a call not compared with the DNA. Per the germline V gene, CDR1 is LGHNA and CDR2 is YNFKEQ. Termini included, the CDR3 measures 17 amino acids. The CDR3 spells CASSPLDRGLRAGELFF.

This sequence joins TRBV5-1 and TRBJ1-6; no clear D gene. Trimming shortened V by 4 bases and J by 10 bases, and 27 bases separated the two germline ends. Germline loops: CDR1 SGHRS, CDR2 YFSETQ. This CDR3 spans 18 amino acids. The CDR3 DNA reads TGCGCCAGCAGCCCCGGTGGCGCCTGGAGACATCCCCTATCACCCCTCCACTTT. Protein: CASSPGGAWRHPLSPLHF.

This clonotype was counted a few times. This rearrangement joins TRBV4-3 to TRBJ2-3; D ambiguous. Germline V gene sequence: CDR1 LGHNA, CDR2 YSLEER. The CDR3 has 14 amino acids. V was clipped by 1 base and J by 10 bases, with 15 bases between them. The CDR3 region is CASSQGPELRSQYF. DNA for the CDR3: TGCGCCAGCAGCCAAGGTCCGGAGCTAAGGTCGCAGTATTTT.

About this clonotype itself: One end of the junction is discordant with germline, which a read error may explain. The J gene is TRBJ2-3, the V gene TRBV28; D gene ambiguous. Germline V gene data show CDR1 as MDHEN and CDR2 as SYDVKM. There are 13 residues in the CDR3. The CDR3 sequence: CAGRRMGTDTQYF. The CDR3, as DNA: TGTGCCGGCAGAAGAATGGGCACAGATACGCAGTATTTT. The full variable domain, in which reference TRBV28 and TRBJ2-3 provide the parts outside the CDR3, is DVKVTQSSRYLVKRTGEKVFLECVQDMDHENMFWYRQDPGLGLRLIYFSYDVKMKEKGDIPEGYSVSREKKERFSLILESASTNQTSMYLCAGRRMGTDTQYFGPGTRLTVL.

J is TRBJ2-7 and V is TRBV10-2; unclear D gene. The V end was cut by 5 bases, the J end by 3 bases, with 8 bases between. This CDR3 spans 12 amino acids. Looked up from germline, CDR1 is WSHSY and CDR2 is SAAADI. CDR3 DNA: TGCGCCAGCAGTAGCCAACGCTACGAGCAGTACTTC. This sequence encodes CASSSQRYEQYF.

V usage is TRBV11-2 and J usage is TRBJ2-3; TRBD2 matches 8 bases. The CDR3 runs 16 residues. Germline V lookup: CDR1 SGHAT, CDR2 FQNNGV. V was clipped by 1 base and J by 2 bases; unmatched bases: 5. The CDR3 sequence is CASSLVAGGPTDTQYF. The CDR3 DNA is TGTGCCAGCAGCTTAGTGGCGGGGGGTCCCACAGATACGCAGTATTTT.

This clonotype appeared a few times. The J gene is TRBJ2-3, the V gene TRBV29-1, with 10 nucleotides matching TRBD2. The germline CDR1 and CDR2 sequences are SQVTM and ANQGSEA. This CDR3 is 16 amino acids long. The ends lost 7 bases at V and 1 base at J; junction bases unmatched: 11. The CDR3 here is CSGTLAGAAGTDTQYF. The CDR3 DNA is TGCAGCGGGACTCTAGCGGGAGCAGCCGGCACAGATACGCAGTATTTT.

The chain has TRBV6-2 or TRBV6-3 and TRBJ2-3; 9 bases are shared with TRBD1. V was pared by 4 bases and J by 5 bases, with 4 bases of the junction left unmatched. Germline-derived CDR1 and CDR2 are MNHEY and SVGEGT. This CDR3 comprises 14 residues. CDR3 sequence (DNA): TGTGCCAGCAGTTCTGCGGGACAGGGAGATACGCAGTATTTT. Translated, it gives CASSSAGQGDTQYF.